This TCR beta chain was recorded in a study of blood T cell repertoires in COVID-19. Study in general: The study drew acute and convalescent COVID-19 samples from the United States, Italy and Spain.

Profiled with immunoSEQ multiplex PCR; TCRdb holds only in-frame clones, not every one. The sample consists of about 290,000 clones, around four fifths of them appearing once. With V trimmed by 6 bases and J by 7 bases, 13 bases remained unmatched. Germline V gene data show CDR1 as MDHEN and CDR2 as SYDVKM. The CDR3 sequence is 15 residues long. The source of this sequence is a woman aged 45-65 years with active or convalescent COVID-19. The chain carries TRBV28 and TRBJ1-2; 8 positions match TRBD1. Sequencing input: peripheral blood. This CDR3 reads CASSHAQGAGGGYTF. The CDR3 bases are TGTGCCAGCAGCCACGCCCAGGGGGCCGGGGGTGGCTACACCTTC.